This T cell receptor beta chain was sequenced for a study of radiotherapy plus CTLA-4 blockade in lung cancer. Across the whole study: Roughly 17% of patients responded objectively, and roughly 30% achieved disease control.

The length of the CDR3 is 13 residues. The V and J ends lost 2 bases and 5 bases respectively, with 10 bases between them. From germline, CDR1 is SGHRS and CDR2 YFSETQ. Profiling relied on immunoSEQ multiplex PCR, and the TCRdb table lists in-frame clones only, not all of them. The table has about 70,000 clones, less than 85% seen once; the top ten hold 16%. In its sample, this clone was seen once. What it recognizes is unknown. Chemo-refractory metastatic non-small-cell lung cancer patients received focal radiation with ipilimumab CTLA-4 blockade. General study results and limits: Some TCR clones had been derived from tumors. These clones expanded in peripheral blood after radiotherapy plus ipilimumab. With interferon-beta, early dynamics of blood T cell clones were reported to best predict response.

The receptor comes from a human donor with non-small cell lung cancer whose response to radiotherapy plus ipilimumab could not be evaluated. Some clones in this sample may be carry-over from other donors' samples. Here the sequenced sample was peripheral blood, taken from a patient treated with radiotherapy plus ipilimumab. The chain links TRBV5-1 to TRBJ2-5; D possibly corresponds to TRBD2 (5 bases). The CDR3 nucleotides are TGCGCCAGCAGCTTCGGGGTGGGCGAGACCCAGTACTTC. Protein product: CASSFGVGETQYF.